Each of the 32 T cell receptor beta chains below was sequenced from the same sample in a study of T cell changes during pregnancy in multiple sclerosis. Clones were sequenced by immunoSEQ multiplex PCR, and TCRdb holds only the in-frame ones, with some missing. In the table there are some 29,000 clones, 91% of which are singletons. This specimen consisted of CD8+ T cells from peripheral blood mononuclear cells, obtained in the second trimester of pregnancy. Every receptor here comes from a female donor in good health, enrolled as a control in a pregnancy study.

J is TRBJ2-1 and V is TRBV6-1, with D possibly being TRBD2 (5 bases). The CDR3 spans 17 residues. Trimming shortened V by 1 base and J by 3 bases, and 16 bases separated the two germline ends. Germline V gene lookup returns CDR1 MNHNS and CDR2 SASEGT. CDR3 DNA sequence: TGTGCCAGCAGTGAAGAAGTCCGGGGTCCCATCTACAATGAGCAGTTCTTC. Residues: CASSEEVRGPIYNEQFF.

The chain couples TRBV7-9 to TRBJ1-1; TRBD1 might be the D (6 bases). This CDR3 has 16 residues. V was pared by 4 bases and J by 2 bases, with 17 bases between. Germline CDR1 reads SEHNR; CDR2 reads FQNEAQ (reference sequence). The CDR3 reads CASSSRPRTVNTEAFF. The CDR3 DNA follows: TGTGCCAGCAGCTCACGCCCCCGGACAGTAAACACTGAAGCTTTCTTT.

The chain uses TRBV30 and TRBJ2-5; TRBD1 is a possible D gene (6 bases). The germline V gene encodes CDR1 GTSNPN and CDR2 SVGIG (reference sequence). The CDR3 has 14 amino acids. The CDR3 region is CAFATGRAQETQYF. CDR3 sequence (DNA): TGTGCTTTCGCTACAGGGAGAGCACAAGAGACCCAGTACTTC.

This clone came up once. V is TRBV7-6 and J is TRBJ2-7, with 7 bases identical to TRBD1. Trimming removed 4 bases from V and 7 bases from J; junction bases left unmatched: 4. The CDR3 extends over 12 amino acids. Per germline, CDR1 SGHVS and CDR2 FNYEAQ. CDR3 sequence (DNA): TGTGCCAGCAGCTCACAGGGGACGGAGCAGTACTTC. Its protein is CASSSQGTEQYF.

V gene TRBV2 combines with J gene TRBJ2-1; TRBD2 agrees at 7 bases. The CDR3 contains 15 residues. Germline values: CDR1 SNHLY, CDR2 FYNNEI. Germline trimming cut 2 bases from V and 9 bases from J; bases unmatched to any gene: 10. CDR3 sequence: CASSEWGPGGVEQFF. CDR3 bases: TGTGCCAGCAGTGAATGGGGACCTGGGGGGGTTGAGCAGTTCTTC.

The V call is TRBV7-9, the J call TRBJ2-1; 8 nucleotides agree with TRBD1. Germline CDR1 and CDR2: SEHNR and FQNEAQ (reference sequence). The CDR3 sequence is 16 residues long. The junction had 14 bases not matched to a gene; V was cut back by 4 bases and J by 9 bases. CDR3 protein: CASSSTTRGRVGEQFF. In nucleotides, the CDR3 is TGTGCCAGCAGCTCCACGACCAGGGGGCGTGTGGGTGAGCAGTTCTTC.

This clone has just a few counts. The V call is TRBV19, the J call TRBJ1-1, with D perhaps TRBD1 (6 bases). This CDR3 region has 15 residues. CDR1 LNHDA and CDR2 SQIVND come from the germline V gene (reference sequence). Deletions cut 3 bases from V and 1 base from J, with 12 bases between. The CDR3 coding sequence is TGTGCCAGTAGTATCCGGGGGGGCGCGAACACTGAAGCTTTCTTT. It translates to CASSIRGGANTEAFF.

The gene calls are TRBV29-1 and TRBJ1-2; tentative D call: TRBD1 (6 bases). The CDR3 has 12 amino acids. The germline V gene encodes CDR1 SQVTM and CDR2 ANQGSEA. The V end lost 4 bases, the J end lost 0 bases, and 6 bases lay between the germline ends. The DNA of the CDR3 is TGCAGCGTTGGGACAGCTAACTATGGCTACACCTTC. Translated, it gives CSVGTANYGYTF.

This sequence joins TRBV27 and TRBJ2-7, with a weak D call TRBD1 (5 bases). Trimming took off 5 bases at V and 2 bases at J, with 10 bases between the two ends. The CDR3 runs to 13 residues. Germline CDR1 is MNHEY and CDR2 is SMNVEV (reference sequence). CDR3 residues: CASSPGRTYEQYF. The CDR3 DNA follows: TGTGCCAGCAGTCCAGGGCGCACCTACGAGCAGTACTTC.

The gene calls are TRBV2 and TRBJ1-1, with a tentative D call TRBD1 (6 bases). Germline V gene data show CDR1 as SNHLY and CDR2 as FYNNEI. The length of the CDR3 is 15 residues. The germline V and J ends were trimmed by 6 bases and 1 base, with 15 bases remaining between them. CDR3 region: CASSDPRQANTEAFF. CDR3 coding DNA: TGTGCCAGCAGCGACCCAAGACAGGCGAACACTGAAGCTTTCTTT.

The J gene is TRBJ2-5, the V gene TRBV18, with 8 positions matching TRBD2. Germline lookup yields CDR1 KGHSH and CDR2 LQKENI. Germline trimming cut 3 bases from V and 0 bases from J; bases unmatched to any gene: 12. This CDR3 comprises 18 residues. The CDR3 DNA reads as TGTGCCAGCTCACCTCAGCCCAGCGGGGGCTTGTACCAAGAGACCCAGTACTTC. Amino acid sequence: CASSPQPSGGLYQETQYF. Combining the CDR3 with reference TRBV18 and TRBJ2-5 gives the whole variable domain NAGVMQNPRHLVRRRGQEARLRCSPMKGHSHVYWYRQLPEEGLKFMVYLQKENIIDESGMPKERFSAEFPKEGPSILRIQQVVRGDSAAYFCASSPQPSGGLYQETQYFGPGTRLLVL.

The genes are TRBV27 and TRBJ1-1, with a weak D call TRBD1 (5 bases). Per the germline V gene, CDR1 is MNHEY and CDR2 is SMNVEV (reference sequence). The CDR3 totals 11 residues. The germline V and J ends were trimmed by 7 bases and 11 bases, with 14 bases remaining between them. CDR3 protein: CASIRSGYAFF. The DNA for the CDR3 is TGTGCCAGCATTCGGTCAGGGTATGCTTTCTTT.

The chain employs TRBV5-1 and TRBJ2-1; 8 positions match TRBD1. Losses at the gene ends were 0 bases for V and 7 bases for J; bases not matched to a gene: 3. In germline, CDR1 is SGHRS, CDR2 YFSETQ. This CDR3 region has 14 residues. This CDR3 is CASSLVQGANEQFF. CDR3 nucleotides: TGCGCCAGCAGCTTGGTTCAGGGGGCGAATGAGCAGTTCTTC. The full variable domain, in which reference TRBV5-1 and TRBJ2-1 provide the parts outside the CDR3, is KAGVTQTPRYLIKTRGQQVTLSCSPISGHRSVSWYQQTPGQGLQFLFEYFSETQRNKGNFPGRFSGRQFSNSRSEMNVSTLELGDSALYLCASSLVQGANEQFFGPGTRLTVL.

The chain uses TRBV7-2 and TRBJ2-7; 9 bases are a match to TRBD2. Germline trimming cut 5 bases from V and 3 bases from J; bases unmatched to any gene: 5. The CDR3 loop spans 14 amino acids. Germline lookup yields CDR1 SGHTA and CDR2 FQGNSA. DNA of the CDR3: TGTGCCAGCAGCCCGGGACTAGCCCTCTACGAGCAGTACTTC. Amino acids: CASSPGLALYEQYF.

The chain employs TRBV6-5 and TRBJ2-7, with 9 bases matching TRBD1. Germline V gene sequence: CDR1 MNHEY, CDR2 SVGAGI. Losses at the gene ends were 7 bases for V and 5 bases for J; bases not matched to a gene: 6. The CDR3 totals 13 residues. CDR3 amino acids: CASTRDRADEQYF. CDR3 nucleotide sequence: TGTGCCAGCACCAGGGACAGGGCGGACGAGCAGTACTTC.

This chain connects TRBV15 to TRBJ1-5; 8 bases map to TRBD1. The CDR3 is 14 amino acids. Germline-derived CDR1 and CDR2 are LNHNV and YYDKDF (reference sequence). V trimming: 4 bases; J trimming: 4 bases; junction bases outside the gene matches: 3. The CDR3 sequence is CATSKDRENQPQHF. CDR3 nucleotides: TGTGCCACCAGCAAGGACAGGGAGAATCAGCCCCAGCATTTT.

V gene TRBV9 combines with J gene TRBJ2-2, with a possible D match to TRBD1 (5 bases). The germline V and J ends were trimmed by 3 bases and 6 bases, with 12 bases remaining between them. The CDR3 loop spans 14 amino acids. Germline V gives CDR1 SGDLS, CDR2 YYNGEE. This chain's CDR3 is CASSGPQGPGELFF. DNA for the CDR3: TGTGCCAGCAGCGGTCCGCAGGGTCCCGGGGAGCTGTTTTTT.

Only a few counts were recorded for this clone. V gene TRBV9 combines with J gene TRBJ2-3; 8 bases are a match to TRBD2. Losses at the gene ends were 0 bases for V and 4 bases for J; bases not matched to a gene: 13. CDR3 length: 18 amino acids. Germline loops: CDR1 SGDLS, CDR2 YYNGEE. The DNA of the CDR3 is TGTGCCAGCAGCGTAGCTATCGGGGGGGGTGACGTTGCAGATACGCAGTATTTT. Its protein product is CASSVAIGGGDVADTQYF. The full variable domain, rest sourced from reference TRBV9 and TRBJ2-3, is DSGVTQTPKHLITATGQRVTLRCSPRSGDLSVYWYQQSLDQGLQFLIQYYNGEERAKGNILERFSAQQFPDLHSELNLSSLELGDSALYFCASSVAIGGGDVADTQYFGPGTRLTVL.

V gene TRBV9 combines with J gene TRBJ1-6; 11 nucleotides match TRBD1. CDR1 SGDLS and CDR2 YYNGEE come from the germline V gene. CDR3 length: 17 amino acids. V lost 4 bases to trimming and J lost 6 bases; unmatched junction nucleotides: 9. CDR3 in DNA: TGTGCCAGCAGCCCCCATGGACAGGGGGCTGGTAATTCACCCCTCCACTTT. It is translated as CASSPHGQGAGNSPLHF.

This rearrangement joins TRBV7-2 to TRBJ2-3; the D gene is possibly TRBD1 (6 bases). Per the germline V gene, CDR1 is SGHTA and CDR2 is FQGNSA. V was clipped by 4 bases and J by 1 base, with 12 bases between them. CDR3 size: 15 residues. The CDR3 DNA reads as TGTGCCAGCAGCTCATGGAACAGGGGCACAGATACGCAGTATTTT. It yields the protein CASSSWNRGTDTQYF. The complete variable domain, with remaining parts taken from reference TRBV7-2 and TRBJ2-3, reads GAGVSQSPSNKVTEKGKDVELRCDPISGHTALYWYRQSLGQGLEFLIYFQGNSAPDKSGLPSDRFSAERTGGSVSTLTIQRTQQEDSAVYLCASSSWNRGTDTQYFGPGTRLTVL.

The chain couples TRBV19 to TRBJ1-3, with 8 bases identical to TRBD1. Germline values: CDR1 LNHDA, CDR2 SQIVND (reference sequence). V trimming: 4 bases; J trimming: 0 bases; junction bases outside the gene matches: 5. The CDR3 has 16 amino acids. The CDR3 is CASSTGQGFSGNTIYF. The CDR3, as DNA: TGTGCCAGTAGTACCGGACAGGGCTTCTCTGGAAACACCATATATTTT.

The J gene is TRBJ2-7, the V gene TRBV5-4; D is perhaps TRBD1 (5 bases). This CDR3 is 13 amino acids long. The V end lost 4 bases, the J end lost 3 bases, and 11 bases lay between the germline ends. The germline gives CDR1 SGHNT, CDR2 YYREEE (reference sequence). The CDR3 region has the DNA TGTGCCAGCAGCCACAGGACAAACTACGAGCAGTACTTC. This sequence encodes CASSHRTNYEQYF.

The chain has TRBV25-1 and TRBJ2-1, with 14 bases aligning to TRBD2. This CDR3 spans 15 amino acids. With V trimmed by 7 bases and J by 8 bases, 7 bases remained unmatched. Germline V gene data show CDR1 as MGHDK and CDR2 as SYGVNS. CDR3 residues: CASKPGTSGGDEQFF. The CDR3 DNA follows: TGTGCCAGCAAACCCGGGACTAGCGGGGGTGATGAGCAGTTCTTC.

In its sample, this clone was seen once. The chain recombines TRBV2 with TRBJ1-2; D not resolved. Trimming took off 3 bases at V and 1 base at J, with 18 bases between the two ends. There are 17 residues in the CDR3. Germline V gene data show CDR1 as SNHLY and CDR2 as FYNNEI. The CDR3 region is CASSDAKLTGGNYGYTF. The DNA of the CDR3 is TGTGCCAGCAGTGATGCAAAACTGACCGGAGGTAACTATGGCTACACCTTC. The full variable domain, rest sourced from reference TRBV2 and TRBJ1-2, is EPEVTQTPSHQVTQMGQEVILRCVPISNHLYFYWYRQILGQKVEFLVSFYNNEISEKSEIFDDQFSVERPDGSNFTLKIRSTKLEDSAMYFCASSDAKLTGGNYGYTFGSGTRLTVV.

The DNA of the CDR3 is TGTGCCAGCAGTCCGACTTCATACTCCGAGCAGTACTTC. The encoded protein is CASSPTSYSEQYF. The chain carries TRBV27 and TRBJ2-7; D remains unclear. The CDR3 is 13 residues long. Germline loops: CDR1 MNHEY, CDR2 SMNVEV (reference sequence). The V gene lost 5 bases and the J gene lost 6 bases, with 14 bases spanning the gap.

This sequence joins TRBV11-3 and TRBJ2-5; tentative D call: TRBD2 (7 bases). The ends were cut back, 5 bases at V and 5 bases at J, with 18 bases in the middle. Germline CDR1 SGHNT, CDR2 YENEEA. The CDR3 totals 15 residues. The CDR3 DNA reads TGTGCCAGCAGCAACCCCCGGACTAGGGGGGAGACCCAGTACTTC. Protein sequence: CASSNPRTRGETQYF. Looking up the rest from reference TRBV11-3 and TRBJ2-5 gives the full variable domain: EAGVVQSPRYKIIEKKQPVAFWCNPISGHNTLYWYLQNLGQGPELLIRYENEEAVDDSQLPKDRFSAERLKGVDSTLKIQPAELGDSAVYLCASSNPRTRGETQYFGPGTRLLVL.

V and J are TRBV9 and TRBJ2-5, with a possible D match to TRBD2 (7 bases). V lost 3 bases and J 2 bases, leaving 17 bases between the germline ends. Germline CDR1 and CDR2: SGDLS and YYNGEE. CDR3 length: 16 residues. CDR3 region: CASSEGHRGGQETQYF. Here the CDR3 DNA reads TGTGCCAGCAGCGAGGGCCATAGGGGGGGACAAGAGACCCAGTACTTC.

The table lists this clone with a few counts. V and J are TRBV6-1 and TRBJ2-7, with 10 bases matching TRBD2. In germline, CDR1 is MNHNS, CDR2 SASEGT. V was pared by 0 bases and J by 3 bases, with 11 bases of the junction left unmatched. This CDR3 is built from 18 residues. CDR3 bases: TGTGCCAGCAGTGAAGCGATACTAGCGGGGATGACCATCTACGAGCAGTACTTC. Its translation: CASSEAILAGMTIYEQYF.

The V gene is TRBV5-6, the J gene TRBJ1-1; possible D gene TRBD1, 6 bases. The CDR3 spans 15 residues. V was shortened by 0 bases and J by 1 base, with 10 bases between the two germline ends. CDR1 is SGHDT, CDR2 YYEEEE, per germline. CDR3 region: CASSLEMDRNTEAFF. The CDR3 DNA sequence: TGTGCCAGCAGCTTGGAAATGGACAGGAACACTGAAGCTTTCTTT.

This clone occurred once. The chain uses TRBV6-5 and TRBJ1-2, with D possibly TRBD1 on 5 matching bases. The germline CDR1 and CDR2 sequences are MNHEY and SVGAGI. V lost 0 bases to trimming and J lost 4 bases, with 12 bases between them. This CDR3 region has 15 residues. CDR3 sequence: CASSYSEGLLYGYTF. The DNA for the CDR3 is TGTGCCAGCAGTTACTCGGAGGGACTCCTCTATGGCTACACCTTC.

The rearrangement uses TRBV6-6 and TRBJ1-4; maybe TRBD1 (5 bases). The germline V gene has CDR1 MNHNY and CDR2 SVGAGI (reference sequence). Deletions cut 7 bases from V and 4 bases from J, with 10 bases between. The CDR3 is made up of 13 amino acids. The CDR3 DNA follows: TGTGCCAGCACCAGACAGAGTAATGAAAAACTGTTTTTT. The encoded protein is CASTRQSNEKLFF.

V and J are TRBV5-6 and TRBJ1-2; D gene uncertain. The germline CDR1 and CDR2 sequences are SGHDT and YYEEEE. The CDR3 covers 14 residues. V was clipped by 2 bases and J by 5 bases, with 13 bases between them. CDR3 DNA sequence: TGTGCCAGCAGCTTATGGGAGGGTACTTATGGCTACACCTTC. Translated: CASSLWEGTYGYTF. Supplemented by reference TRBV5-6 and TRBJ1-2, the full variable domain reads DAGVTQSPTHLIKTRGQQVTLRCSPKSGHDTVSWYQQALGQGPQFIFQYYEEEERQRGNFPDRFSGHQFPNYSSELNVNALLLGDSALYLCASSLWEGTYGYTFGSGTRLTVV.